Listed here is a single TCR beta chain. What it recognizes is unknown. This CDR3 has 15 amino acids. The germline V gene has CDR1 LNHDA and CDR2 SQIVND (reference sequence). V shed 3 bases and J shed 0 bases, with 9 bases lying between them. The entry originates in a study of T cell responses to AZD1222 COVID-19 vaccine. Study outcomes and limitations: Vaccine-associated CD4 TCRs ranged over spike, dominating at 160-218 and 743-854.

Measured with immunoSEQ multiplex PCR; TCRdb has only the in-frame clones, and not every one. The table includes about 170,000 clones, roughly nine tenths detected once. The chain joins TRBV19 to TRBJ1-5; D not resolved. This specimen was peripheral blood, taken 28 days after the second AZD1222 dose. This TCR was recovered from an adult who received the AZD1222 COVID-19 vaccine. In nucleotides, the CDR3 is TGTGCCAGTAGTATTAGCGAATATAGCAATCAGCCCCAGCATTTT. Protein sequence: CASSISEYSNQPQHF.